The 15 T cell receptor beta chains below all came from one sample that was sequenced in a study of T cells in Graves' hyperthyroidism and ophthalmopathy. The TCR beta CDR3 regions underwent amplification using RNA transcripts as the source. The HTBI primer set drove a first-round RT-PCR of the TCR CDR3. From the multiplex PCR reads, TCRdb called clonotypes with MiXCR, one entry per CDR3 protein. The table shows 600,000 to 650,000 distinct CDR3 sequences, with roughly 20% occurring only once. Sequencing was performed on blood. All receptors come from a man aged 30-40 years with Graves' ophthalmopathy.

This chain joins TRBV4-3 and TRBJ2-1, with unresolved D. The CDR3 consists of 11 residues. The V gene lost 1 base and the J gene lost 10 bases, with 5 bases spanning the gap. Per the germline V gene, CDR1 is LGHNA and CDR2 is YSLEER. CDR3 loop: CASSQGEEQFF. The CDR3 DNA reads TGCGCCAGCAGCCAAGGGGAAGAGCAGTTCTTC.

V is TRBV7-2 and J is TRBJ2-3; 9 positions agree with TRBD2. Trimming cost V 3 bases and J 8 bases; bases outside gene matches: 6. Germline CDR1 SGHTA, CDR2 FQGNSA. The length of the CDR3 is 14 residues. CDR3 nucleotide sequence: TGTGCCAGCAGCTTCGCGGGAGGGCCAGGTACGCAGTATTTT. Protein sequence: CASSFAGGPGTQYF. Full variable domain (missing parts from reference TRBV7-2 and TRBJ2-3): GAGVSQSPSNKVTEKGKDVELRCDPISGHTALYWYRQSLGQGLEFLIYFQGNSAPDKSGLPSDRFSAERTGGSVSTLTIQRTQQEDSAVYLCASSFAGGPGTQYFGPGTRLTVL.

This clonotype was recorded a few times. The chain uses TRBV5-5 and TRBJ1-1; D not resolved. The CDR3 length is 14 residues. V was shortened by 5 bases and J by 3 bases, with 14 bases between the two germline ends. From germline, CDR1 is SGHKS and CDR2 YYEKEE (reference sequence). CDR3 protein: CASRQISLDTEAFF. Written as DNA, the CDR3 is TGTGCCAGCAGGCAGATAAGTTTGGACACTGAAGCTTTCTTT.

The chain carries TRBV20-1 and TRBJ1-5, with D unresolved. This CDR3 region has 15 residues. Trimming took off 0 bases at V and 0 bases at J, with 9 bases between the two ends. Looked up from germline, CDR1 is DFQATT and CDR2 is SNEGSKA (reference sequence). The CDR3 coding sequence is TGCAGTGCTAGAGAGGGAGGGTATAGCAATCAGCCCCAGCATTTT. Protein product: CSAREGGYSNQPQHF.

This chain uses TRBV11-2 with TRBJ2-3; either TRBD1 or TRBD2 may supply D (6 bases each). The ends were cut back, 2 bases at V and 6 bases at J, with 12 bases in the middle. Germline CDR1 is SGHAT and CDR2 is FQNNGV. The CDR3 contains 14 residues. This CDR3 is CASSLWGAGDTQYF. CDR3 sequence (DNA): TGTGCCAGCAGCTTATGGGGGGCAGGGGATACGCAGTATTTT.

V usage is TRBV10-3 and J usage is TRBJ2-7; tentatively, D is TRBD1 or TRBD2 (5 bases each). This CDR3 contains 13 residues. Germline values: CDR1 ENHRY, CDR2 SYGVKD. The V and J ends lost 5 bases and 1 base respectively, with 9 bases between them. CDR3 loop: CAISRDGSYEQYF. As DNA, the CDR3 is TGTGCCATCAGTAGGGACGGATCCTACGAGCAGTACTTC.

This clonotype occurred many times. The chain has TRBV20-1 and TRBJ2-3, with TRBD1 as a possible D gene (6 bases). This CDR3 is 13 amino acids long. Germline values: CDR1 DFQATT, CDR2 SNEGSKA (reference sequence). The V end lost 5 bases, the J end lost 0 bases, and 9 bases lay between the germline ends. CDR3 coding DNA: TGCAGTGCTGCTAGGGGGAGCACAGATACGCAGTATTTT. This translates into CSAARGSTDTQYF.

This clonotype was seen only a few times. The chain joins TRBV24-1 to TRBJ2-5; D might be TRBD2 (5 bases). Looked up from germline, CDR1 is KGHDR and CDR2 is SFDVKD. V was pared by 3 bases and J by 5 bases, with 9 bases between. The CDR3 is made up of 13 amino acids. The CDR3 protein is CATSDGWEETQYF. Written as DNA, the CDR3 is TGTGCCACCAGTGATGGATGGGAGGAGACCCAGTACTTC.

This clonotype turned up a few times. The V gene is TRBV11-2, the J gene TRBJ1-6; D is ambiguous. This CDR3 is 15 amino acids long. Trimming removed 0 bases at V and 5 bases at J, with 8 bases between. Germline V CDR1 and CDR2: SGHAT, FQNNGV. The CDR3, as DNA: TGTGCCAGCAGCTTAGAGGCTTATAATAATTCACCCCTCCACTTT. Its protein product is CASSLEAYNNSPLHF.

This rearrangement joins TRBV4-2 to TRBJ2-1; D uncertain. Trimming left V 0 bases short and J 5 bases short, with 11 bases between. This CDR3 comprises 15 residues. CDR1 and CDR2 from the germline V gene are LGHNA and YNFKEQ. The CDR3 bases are TGTGCCAGCAGCCAAGAGGACGGGCCCCACAATGAGCAGTTCTTC. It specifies CASSQEDGPHNEQFF.

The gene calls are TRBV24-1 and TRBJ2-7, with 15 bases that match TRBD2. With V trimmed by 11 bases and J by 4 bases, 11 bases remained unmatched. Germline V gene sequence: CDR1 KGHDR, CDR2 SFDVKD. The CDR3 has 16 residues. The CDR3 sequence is CANHGLAGGPTYEQYF. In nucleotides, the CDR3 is TGTGCCAACCATGGACTAGCGGGAGGGCCAACTTACGAGCAGTACTTC.

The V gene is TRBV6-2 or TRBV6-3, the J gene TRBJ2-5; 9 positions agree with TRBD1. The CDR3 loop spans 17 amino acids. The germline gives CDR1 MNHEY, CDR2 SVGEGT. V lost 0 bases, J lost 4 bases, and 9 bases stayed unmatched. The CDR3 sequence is CASSYSKGRQGGETQYF. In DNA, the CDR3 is TGTGCCAGCAGTTACTCGAAGGGGAGACAGGGGGGAGAGACCCAGTACTTC.

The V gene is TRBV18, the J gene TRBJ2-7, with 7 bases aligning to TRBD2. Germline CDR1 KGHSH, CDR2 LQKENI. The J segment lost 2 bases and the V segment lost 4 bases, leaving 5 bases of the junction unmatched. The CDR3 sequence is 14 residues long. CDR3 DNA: TGTGCCAGCTCACACCCTCGGGGGGCCTACGAGCAGTACTTC. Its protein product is CASSHPRGAYEQYF. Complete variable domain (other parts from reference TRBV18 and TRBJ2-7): NAGVMQNPRHLVRRRGQEARLRCSPMKGHSHVYWYRQLPEEGLKFMVYLQKENIIDESGMPKERFSAEFPKEGPSILRIQQVVRGDSAAYFCASSHPRGAYEQYFGPGTRLTVT.

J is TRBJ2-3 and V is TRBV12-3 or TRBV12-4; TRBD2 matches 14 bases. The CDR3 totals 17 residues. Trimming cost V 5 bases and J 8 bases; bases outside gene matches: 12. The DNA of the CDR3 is TGTGCCAGCAGTCCCACCGGGACTAGCGGGAGTGATGCTACGCAGTATTTT. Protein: CASSPTGTSGSDATQYF.

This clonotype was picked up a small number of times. As DNA, the CDR3 is TGTGCCAGCAGTTACGGAGGACAGGGGTCCTACGAGCAGTACTTC. Its protein is CASSYGGQGSYEQYF. The V call is TRBV6-2 or TRBV6-3, the J call TRBJ2-7; 9 positions agree with TRBD1. The ends lost 2 bases at V and 1 base at J; junction bases unmatched: 3. Germline V gene sequence: CDR1 MNHEY, CDR2 SVGEGT. The CDR3 runs 15 residues.